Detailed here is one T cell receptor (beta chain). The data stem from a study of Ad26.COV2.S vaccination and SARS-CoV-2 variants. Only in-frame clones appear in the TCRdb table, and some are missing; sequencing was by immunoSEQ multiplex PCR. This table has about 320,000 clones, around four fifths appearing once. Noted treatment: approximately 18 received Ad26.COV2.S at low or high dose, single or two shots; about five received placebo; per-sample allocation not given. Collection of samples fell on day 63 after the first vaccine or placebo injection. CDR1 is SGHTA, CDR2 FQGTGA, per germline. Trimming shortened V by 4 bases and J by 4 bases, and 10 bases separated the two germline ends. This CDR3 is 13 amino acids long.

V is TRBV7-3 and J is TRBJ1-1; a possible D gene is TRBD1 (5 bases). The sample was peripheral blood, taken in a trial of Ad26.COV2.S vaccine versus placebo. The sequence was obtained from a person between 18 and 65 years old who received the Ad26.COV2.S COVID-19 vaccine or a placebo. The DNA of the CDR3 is TGTGCCAGCAGCTCGCCTGGGGCCACTGAAGCTTTCTTT. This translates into CASSSPGATEAFF.